This entry lists 3 T cell receptor beta chains sequenced from one sample in a study of T cells in localized non-small cell lung cancer. TCRdb's copy holds only in-frame clones and misses some; the assay was immunoSEQ multiplex PCR. The table includes about 59,000 clones, about 90% detected once. Sequences were derived from peripheral blood, sampled before any cancer treatment. Receptors were obtained from a man between 40 and 75 years old with stage I squamous cell lung carcinoma.

V usage is TRBV10-3 and J usage is TRBJ2-1; a weak D match, TRBD2 (6 bases). Germline values: CDR1 ENHRY, CDR2 SYGVKD. The CDR3 consists of 16 residues. The ends were cut back, 10 bases at V and 7 bases at J, with 26 bases in the middle. The chain's CDR3 is CATSQESGPGVNEQFF. The CDR3 DNA reads as TGTGCCACAAGTCAAGAGAGCGGGCCCGGGGTAAATGAGCAGTTCTTC.

The chain has TRBV18 and TRBJ2-1; TRBD1 agrees at 9 bases. The germline gives CDR1 KGHSH, CDR2 LQKENI. J was trimmed by 2 bases and V by 5 bases; bases with no gene match: 7. The length of the CDR3 is 16 residues. Written as DNA, the CDR3 is TGTGCCAGCTCAATTTTACAGGGGGCTACCTACAATGAGCAGTTCTTC. Protein product: CASSILQGATYNEQFF.

The chain joins TRBV6-6 to TRBJ1-1; D ambiguous. The V end lost 1 base, the J end lost 1 base, and 7 bases lay between the germline ends. Germline CDR1 MNHNY, CDR2 SVGAGI (reference sequence). The CDR3 totals 14 residues. For the CDR3, the DNA is TGTGCCAGCAGTTACTTTCTGCAGAACACTGAAGCTTTCTTT. Translating gives CASSYFLQNTEAFF.